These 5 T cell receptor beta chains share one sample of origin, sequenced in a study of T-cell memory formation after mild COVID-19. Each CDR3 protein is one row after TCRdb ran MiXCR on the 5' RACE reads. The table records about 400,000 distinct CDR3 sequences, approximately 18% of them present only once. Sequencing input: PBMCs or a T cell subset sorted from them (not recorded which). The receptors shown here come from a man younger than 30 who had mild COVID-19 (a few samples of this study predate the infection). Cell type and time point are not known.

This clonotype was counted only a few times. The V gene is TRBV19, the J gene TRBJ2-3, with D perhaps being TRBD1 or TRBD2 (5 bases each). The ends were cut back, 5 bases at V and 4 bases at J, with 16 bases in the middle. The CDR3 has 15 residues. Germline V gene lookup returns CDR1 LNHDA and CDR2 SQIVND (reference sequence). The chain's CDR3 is CASSPVGVDADTQYF. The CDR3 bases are TGTGCCAGTAGTCCCGTGGGGGTCGACGCAGATACGCAGTATTTT.

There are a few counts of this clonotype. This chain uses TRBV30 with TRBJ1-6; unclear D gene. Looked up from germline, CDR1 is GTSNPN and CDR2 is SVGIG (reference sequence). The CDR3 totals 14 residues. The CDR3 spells CAGESSSYNSPLHF. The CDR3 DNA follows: TGTGCAGGCGAGTCGAGCTCCTATAATTCACCCCTCCACTTT.

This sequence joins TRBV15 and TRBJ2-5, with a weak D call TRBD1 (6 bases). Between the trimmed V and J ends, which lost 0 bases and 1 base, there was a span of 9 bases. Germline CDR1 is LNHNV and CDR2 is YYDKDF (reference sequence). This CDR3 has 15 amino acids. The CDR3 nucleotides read TGTGCCACCAGCAGAGATGGACAGCGCCAAGAGACCCAGTACTTC. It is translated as CATSRDGQRQETQYF.

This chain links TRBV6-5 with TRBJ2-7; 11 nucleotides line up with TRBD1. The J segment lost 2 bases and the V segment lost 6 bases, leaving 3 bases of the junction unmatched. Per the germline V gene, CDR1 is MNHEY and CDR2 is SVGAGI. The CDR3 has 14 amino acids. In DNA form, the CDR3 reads TGTGCCAGCAGGCTGGGACAGGGGGCCTACGAGCAGTACTTC. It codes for CASRLGQGAYEQYF.

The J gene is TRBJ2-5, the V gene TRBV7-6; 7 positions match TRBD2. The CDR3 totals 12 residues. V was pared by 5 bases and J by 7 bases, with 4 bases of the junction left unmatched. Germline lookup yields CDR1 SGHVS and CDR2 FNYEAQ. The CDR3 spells CASSVTGGTQYF. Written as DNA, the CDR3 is TGTGCCAGCAGCGTCACGGGGGGGACCCAGTACTTC.